These T cell receptor beta chains were read from a single sample in a study of blood T cell repertoires in COVID-19. Libraries were prepared by immunoSEQ multiplex PCR; TCRdb keeps only in-frame clonotypes and omits some of them. The table lists 250,000 or so clones, nearly 90% of them singletons. The source material was peripheral blood. The receptors here all came from a woman in her twenties or thirties with acute or convalescent COVID-19. The CDR3 runs from the conserved cysteine through the conserved F or W. Rows give clone size only sometimes, using once, few, many, or a class for an expanded clone.

clone_size	v_call	cdr3_aa
NA	TRBV5-5	CASSVRDRGYGYTF
NA	TRBV6-2/TRBV6-3	CASSRGTATTNQPQHF
NA	TRBV4-3	CASSQWAGLQQYF
NA	TRBV24-1	CATSDPSGSYNEQFF
NA	TRBV13	CASRGSGRRREQFF
NA	TRBV7-2	CASSRVVGVAGGYEQYF
once	TRBV5-6	CASSFRNEQFF
NA	TRBV2	CASSGSAIQETQYF
NA	TRBV12-3/TRBV12-4	CASSFGNGELFF
NA	TRBV19	CASMKGALAFF
NA	TRBV6-2/TRBV6-3	CASSYTSGTISSYNEQFF
NA	TRBV19	CASSMGGRSGGELFF
NA	TRBV9	CASSVGQGIGNTIYF
NA	TRBV5-1	CASSDGLAGITDTQYF
NA	TRBV5-4	CASSKTGVHSGNTIYF
NA	TRBV19	CASRSGGGTEAFF
NA	TRBV11-3	CASSLGAGTSGSYEQYF
NA	TRBV11-3	CASSGWTSALDEQFF
NA	TRBV29-1	CSVAGQGQQPQHF
once	TRBV11-3	CASSFEAGVGYNEQFF
NA	TRBV5-8	CASSQAESTDTQYF
NA	TRBV25-1	CASSATETFQFF
NA	TRBV5-1	CASRTIQGAAGELFF
NA	TRBV14	CASSQVEKTGRLSEQFF
NA	TRBV6-6	CASSRGGPDTQYF
once	TRBV9	CASSVGGAEYEQYF
NA	TRBV5-4	CASSWRGGFQPQHF
once	TRBV4-3	CASSHRAGEAYNEQFF
NA	TRBV7-2	CASSPLAGSYEQYF
once	TRBV11-2	CASSLFTYEQYF
NA	TRBV29-1	CSVPNKGRQGHQPQHF
once	TRBV5-1	CASSLNRDYGYTF
NA	TRBV7-9	CASSLRVAGELFF
NA	TRBV2	CASNGDRGPQSYEQYF
NA	TRBV10-3	CAISGTVYEQFF
NA	TRBV5-4	CASRTLRGRDTDTQYF
NA	TRBV6-4	CASSSGTGGNEQFF
NA	TRBV10-3	CAISGTNYGYTF
NA	TRBV30	CAWGGGGGAGYTEAFF
once	TRBV10-3	CAISAPGKDDNEQFF
once	TRBV5-8	CASSLVRIGDRDEKLFF
NA	TRBV6-1	CASSESLSSSSYEQYF
NA	TRBV29-1	CSVGRLAGGYYNEQFF
NA	TRBV19	CASRRNEARETQYF
NA	TRBV6-2/TRBV6-3	CASSLYLRGANVLTF
NA	TRBV4-3	CASSNKGYYEQYF
NA	TRBV19	CASSIMSGAGTDTQYF
NA	TRBV27	CASSSGFTYNEQFF
NA	TRBV7-9	CASSLGTYSSYNEQFF
NA	TRBV18	CASSPLAGSDEQFF
NA	TRBV6-1	CASSEAGGQGNSPLHF
NA	TRBV9	CASSVVGGVGSEAFF
NA	TRBV30	CAWSGSAYGYTF
NA	TRBV19	CASSPSGRFQETQYF
few	TRBV19	CASSRTGGSEAFF
NA	TRBV19	CASSQGRGNMDSPLHF
NA	TRBV7-2	CASSLAGRSTDTQYF